These T cell receptor beta chains were read from a single sample in a study of blood T cells in healthy people across ages. TCRdb fed the 5' RACE reads into MiXCR, producing one record per CDR3 protein. The sample carries 1.5 million to 2 million distinct CDR3 sequences, 28% recorded once. The sample taken for sequencing was blood. These receptor sequences come from a woman between 25 and 40 years old in good health. Each CDR3 is given with its conserved first and last residue. The D gene is left open where the match is weak. Clone size, where shown, is once, few, many, or a class for clones that have expanded.

size,V,J,D,length,CDR3,DNA
NA,TRBV7-2,TRBJ1-5,NA,13,CASSTEDREPQHF,TGTGCCAGCAGCACAGAGGACCGGGAGCCCCAGCATTTT
few,TRBV20-1,TRBJ2-7,NA,14,CSARDAGSPYEQYF,TGCAGTGCTAGGGACGCGGGGTCCCCCTACGAGCAGTACTTC
many,TRBV7-3,TRBJ1-6,TRBD1,15,CASSLRQGGGSPLHF,TGTGCCAGCAGCTTACGACAGGGCGGGGGTTCACCCCTCCACTTT
few,TRBV7-2,TRBJ2-3,TRBD2,18,CASSSLPGLSPTTDTQYF,TGTGCCAGCAGCTCCCTACCGGGACTATCCCCAACCACAGATACGCAGTATTTT
NA,TRBV2,TRBJ2-7,TRBD1,16,CASSDRGQGYYYEQYF,TGTGCCAGCAGCGACCGCGGACAGGGCTACTACTACGAGCAGTACTTC
many,TRBV10-3,TRBJ2-7,NA,13,CAISEPGRDEQYF,TGTGCCATCAGTGAGCCAGGGCGGGACGAGCAGTACTTC
NA,TRBV24-1,TRBJ1-5,NA,17,CATSARPDSEPNQPQHF,TGTGCCACCAGTGCCCGACCCGACAGCGAACCCAATCAGCCCCAGCATTTT
NA,TRBV4-1,TRBJ2-5,NA,14,CASSQVGRIGTQYF,TGCGCCAGCAGCCAAGTGGGGCGTATCGGGACCCAGTACTTC
few,TRBV20-1,TRBJ1-4,NA,11,CSALLGEELFF,TGCAGTGCCTTATTAGGAGAAGAACTGTTTTTT
NA,TRBV10-3,TRBJ2-3,NA,15,CAITTGLQAGDTQYF,TGTGCCATCACCACAGGCCTCCAGGCGGGAGATACGCAGTATTTT
many,TRBV29-1,TRBJ1-4,NA,13,CSATGETNEKLFF,TGCAGCGCAACAGGCGAAACTAATGAAAAACTGTTTTTT
many,TRBV12-3/TRBV12-4,TRBJ2-7,NA,11,CASGGGDEQYF,TGTGCCAGCGGAGGAGGCGACGAGCAGTACTTC
few,TRBV20-1,TRBJ2-3,NA,14,CSARDPGRTDTQYF,TGCAGTGCTAGAGACCCCGGACGCACAGATACGCAGTATTTT
once,TRBV19,TRBJ2-5,TRBD2,17,CASSSPTSGRGSETQYF,TGTGCCAGTAGTTCCCCGACTAGCGGGAGGGGTAGCGAGACCCAGTACTTC
NA,TRBV5-5,TRBJ2-1,TRBD2,12,CASNLSGDEQFF,TGTGCCAGCAACTTAAGCGGGGACGAGCAGTTCTTC
few,TRBV29-1,TRBJ1-1,NA,12,CSVSGAGREAFF,TGCAGCGTATCCGGGGCCGGAAGGGAAGCTTTCTTT
few,TRBV5-1,TRBJ2-3,TRBD1,14,CASSPTGTSDTQYF,TGCGCCAGCAGCCCGACAGGGACGTCAGATACGCAGTATTTT
NA,TRBV27,TRBJ2-7,NA,14,CASSLMGGGYEQYF,TGTGCCAGCAGTTTGATGGGTGGGGGATACGAGCAGTACTTC
many,TRBV5-1,TRBJ2-7,NA,14,CASKPGMGDYEQYF,TGCGCCAGCAAACCAGGGATGGGTGACTACGAGCAGTACTTC
NA,TRBV29-1,TRBJ2-7,TRBD1,15,CSVEVMGQDPHEQYF,TGCAGCGTTGAAGTGATGGGACAGGACCCTCACGAGCAGTACTTC
NA,TRBV27,TRBJ2-7,TRBD2,16,CASQPSGTSGLWEQYF,TGTGCCAGCCAACCTTCCGGGACTAGCGGGCTCTGGGAGCAGTACTTC
few,TRBV18,TRBJ2-7,NA,14,CASSPSIASYEQYF,TGTGCCAGCTCTCCCTCGATCGCTTCCTACGAGCAGTACTTC
NA,TRBV27,TRBJ1-1,NA,14,CASSYSRGAPEAFF,TGTGCCAGCAGTTACTCGCGCGGGGCCCCTGAAGCTTTCTTT
many,TRBV6-1,TRBJ2-6,TRBD1,19,CASSGQGLLLHSGANVLTF,TGTGCCAGCAGCGGACAGGGCCTTCTTCTACACTCTGGGGCCAACGTCCTGACTTTC
few,TRBV27,TRBJ2-7,TRBD1,15,CASSLGRGRTYEQYF,TGTGCCAGCAGTTTAGGCAGGGGGCGCACGTACGAGCAGTACTTC
few,TRBV7-2,TRBJ1-1,NA,14,CASSLGPSSTEAFF,TGTGCCAGCAGCTTAGGACCCTCCAGCACTGAAGCTTTCTTT
few,TRBV6-6,TRBJ2-5,NA,11,CASKLAETQYF,TGTGCCAGCAAGCTCGCGGAGACCCAGTACTTC
many,TRBV28,TRBJ2-7,NA,13,CASTSRSFYEQYF,TGTGCCAGCACCTCCAGATCTTTTTACGAGCAGTACTTC
NA,TRBV4-3,TRBJ1-2,NA,15,CASSRGFPDSYGYTF,TGCGCCAGCAGCCGGGGGTTCCCAGATTCCTATGGCTACACCTTC
NA,TRBV12-3/TRBV12-4,TRBJ1-6,NA,12,CACNIYNSPLHF,TGTGCCTGCAACATTTATAATTCACCCCTCCACTTT
few,TRBV29-1,TRBJ1-2,NA,11,CSVDIGYGYTF,TGCAGCGTTGACATAGGCTATGGCTACACCTTC
NA,TRBV3-1,TRBJ2-2,TRBD1,16,CASSLRDRGRAGELFF,TGTGCCAGCAGCCTCCGGGACAGGGGGCGCGCCGGGGAGCTGTTTTTT
few,TRBV9,TRBJ2-7,TRBD1,15,CASSDRDREYSEQYF,TGTGCCAGCAGCGACCGGGACAGGGAATATTCCGAGCAGTACTTC
NA,TRBV7-2,TRBJ2-1,TRBD1,16,CASSAGQVYSYNEQFF,TGTGCCAGCAGCGCGGGACAGGTCTACTCCTACAATGAGCAGTTCTTC
NA,TRBV19,TRBJ2-7,TRBD2,14,CASSNRGLAREQYF,TGTGCCAGTAGCAACAGGGGACTAGCGCGGGAGCAGTACTTC
few,TRBV7-9,TRBJ1-2,NA,17,CASSLRDRRGFNYGYTF,TGTGCCAGCAGCCTCCGGGACCGCCGAGGTTTTAACTATGGCTACACCTTC
few,TRBV9,TRBJ1-4,NA,14,CASSVRGRGEKLFF,TGTGCCAGCAGCGTGAGGGGACGAGGTGAAAAACTGTTTTTT
NA,TRBV30,TRBJ1-2,NA,13,CAWSRTERGGYTF,TGTGCCTGGAGTCGGACAGAGAGGGGTGGCTACACCTTC
NA,TRBV6-5,TRBJ2-6,NA,15,CASSYAHSGANVLTF,TGTGCCAGCAGTTACGCGCACTCTGGGGCCAACGTCCTGACTTTC
many,TRBV7-2,TRBJ2-5,NA,13,CASSSLLWLTQYF,TGTGCCAGCAGCTCCCTCCTCTGGTTGACCCAGTACTTC
NA,TRBV10-3,TRBJ2-1,TRBD1,14,CAISNRDRSNEQFF,TGTGCCATCAGTAACCGGGACAGAAGTAATGAGCAGTTCTTC
NA,TRBV6-6,TRBJ2-5,NA,15,CAGSYSTGAQETQYF,TGTGCCGGCAGTTACTCGACCGGCGCCCAAGAGACCCAGTACTTC
NA,TRBV7-9,TRBJ2-2,NA,19,CASSLVSLRDRPNTGELFF,TGTGCCAGCAGCTTAGTATCCCTCCGGGACCGCCCGAACACCGGGGAGCTGTTTTTT
NA,TRBV7-2,TRBJ1-2,NA,15,CASSLMLTGDYGYTF,TGTGCCAGCAGCTTAATGCTCACAGGAGACTATGGCTACACCTTC
NA,TRBV5-5,TRBJ2-7,NA,13,CASSFGSYNEQYF,TGTGCCAGCAGTTTTGGCTCCTACAATGAGCAGTACTTC
NA,TRBV12-3/TRBV12-4,TRBJ2-3,TRBD2,15,CASSGLAVTADVQYF,TGTGCCAGCAGTGGACTAGCGGTGACAGCAGATGTGCAGTATTTT
few,TRBV6-5,TRBJ2-1,NA,14,CASSYGVSNNEQFF,TGTGCCAGCAGTTACGGGGTCTCGAACAATGAGCAGTTCTTC
once,TRBV2,TRBJ1-2,TRBD1,15,CASSPWTGPNYGYTF,TGTGCCAGCTCACCTTGGACAGGGCCCAACTATGGCTACACCTTC
few,TRBV19,TRBJ1-1,NA,16,CASSPREGPVNTEAFF,TGTGCCAGTAGCCCCCGCGAGGGGCCGGTGAACACTGAAGCTTTCTTT
NA,TRBV13,TRBJ2-1,NA,13,CASSPRTISEQFF,TGTGCCAGCAGCCCCCGGACTATATCCGAGCAGTTCTTC
few,TRBV12-3/TRBV12-4,TRBJ2-4,NA,13,CASSLTSPWEQYF,TGTGCCAGCAGTTTGACTAGTCCGTGGGAGCAGTACTTC
many,TRBV15,TRBJ2-1,TRBD2,18,CATSRTSGGLGYYNEQFF,TGTGCCACCAGCAGGACTAGCGGGGGCCTTGGCTACTACAATGAGCAGTTCTTC
few,TRBV21-1,TRBJ2-1,NA,17,CASSKSRCQGARDEQFF,TGTGCCAGCAGCAAAAGTCGGTGCCAGGGGGCGAGGGATGAGCAGTTCTTC
few,TRBV12-3/TRBV12-4,TRBJ1-2,NA,15,CASSPGAGQENGYTF,TGTGCCTCCTCCCCGGGGGCGGGTCAGGAGAATGGCTACACCTTC
few,TRBV9,TRBJ1-5,NA,15,CASSVDWYSNQPQHF,TGTGCCAGCAGCGTAGATTGGTATAGCAATCAGCCCCAGCATTTT